The 8 T cell receptor beta chains below were found in one sample sequenced in a study of T cell repertoires in cytomegalovirus infection. One entry per CDR3 protein, called by TCRdb with MiXCR from the reads. Of roughly 800,000 distinct CDR3 sequences in the sample, roughly 28% were seen once. Their recognized antigens are unknown. The sample here was cultured CD8+ T cells from PBMCs, taken from culture after CMV antigen stimulation. The origin of the receptors is a human donor in good health (CMV status not recorded). Some clones in this sample may be carry-over from other donors' samples.

The genes are TRBV5-4 and TRBJ1-1; 8 nucleotides match TRBD1. J lost 1 base, V lost 4 bases, and 18 bases had no gene match. The germline V gene encodes CDR1 SGHNT and CDR2 YYREEE (reference sequence). The CDR3 sequence is 19 residues long. Here the CDR3 reads CASSPTPGQVGGTNTEAFF. In DNA form, the CDR3 reads TGTGCCAGCAGCCCAACACCGGGACAGGTGGGGGGGACGAACACTGAAGCTTTCTTT.

There are a few counts of this clonotype. The chain recombines TRBV12-3 or TRBV12-4 with TRBJ2-1; D gene unclear. V was cut by 6 bases and J by 2 bases, with 14 bases left in between. The CDR3 runs 15 residues. CDR3 DNA sequence: TGTGCCAGCAGATCTCCTGGTGGGGCCTACAATGAGCAGTTCTTC. It specifies CASRSPGGAYNEQFF.

This clonotype was recorded a few times. The rearrangement links TRBV15 to TRBJ1-5, with D unresolved. CDR3 length equals 15 residues. Germline assignment: CDR1 LNHNV and CDR2 YYDKDF (reference sequence). Trimming took 5 bases from V and 1 from J, leaving 12 bases between them. CDR3 protein: CATSPQPKSNQPQHF. The CDR3 DNA sequence: TGTGCCACCAGCCCCCAGCCGAAGAGCAATCAGCCCCAGCATTTT.

This clonotype was seen ten or more times. The chain couples TRBV4-1 to TRBJ1-1; D unresolved. Trimming took 0 bases from V and 6 from J, leaving 8 bases between them. CDR1 and CDR2 from the germline V gene are MGHRA and YSYEKL. The CDR3 loop spans 13 amino acids. CDR3 sequence: CASSQDGGPEAFF. The CDR3 region has the DNA TGCGCCAGCAGCCAAGACGGCGGTCCTGAAGCTTTCTTT.

V gene TRBV5-6 combines with J gene TRBJ1-5; the D gene is possibly TRBD1 (5 bases). CDR3 length: 15 amino acids. Germline V gene sequence: CDR1 SGHDT, CDR2 YYEEEE. The V end lost 4 bases, the J end lost 4 bases, and 15 bases lay between the germline ends. As DNA, the CDR3 is TGTGCCAGCAGCCTGGGGGGGTTTTGGAATCAGCCCCAGCATTTT. Protein product: CASSLGGFWNQPQHF.

The V gene is TRBV7-4, the J gene TRBJ1-4; tentative D call: TRBD1 (5 bases). V was pared by 5 bases and J by 4 bases, with 14 bases between. CDR1 and CDR2 (germline): SGHVT, SQSDAQ. CDR3 length: 15 amino acids. CDR3 protein: CASSGGGIGNEKLFF. CDR3 DNA: TGTGCCAGCAGCGGCGGGGGTATTGGTAATGAAAAACTGTTTTTT.

The chain combines TRBV5-1 with TRBJ2-5; perhaps TRBD2 as D (6 bases). The ends were cut back, 0 bases at V and 1 base at J, with 13 bases in the middle. The CDR3 covers 16 residues. Germline values: CDR1 SGHRS, CDR2 YFSETQ. The CDR3: CASSLGVADIQETQYF. The CDR3 coding sequence is TGCGCCAGCAGCTTGGGAGTAGCGGACATCCAAGAGACCCAGTACTTC.

This clonotype was seen only a few times. This sequence joins TRBV12-3 or TRBV12-4 and TRBJ1-2, with a possible D match to TRBD1 (5 bases). Trimming left V 7 bases short and J 3 bases short, with 9 bases between. This CDR3 is built from 12 residues. The CDR3 region is CASNDRDYGYTF. For the CDR3, the DNA is TGTGCCAGCAATGACAGAGACTATGGCTACACCTTC.